Listed here are 3 T cell receptor beta chains from one sample, sequenced in a study of blood T cell repertoires in COVID-19. Libraries were prepared by immunoSEQ multiplex PCR; TCRdb keeps only in-frame clonotypes and omits some of them. The table records 350,000 to 450,000 clones, around 87% of them present only once. The material sequenced was peripheral blood. The receptors stem from an older woman with COVID-19, enrolled during active disease.

This sequence joins TRBV9 and TRBJ1-3; 7 positions agree with TRBD1. The CDR3 length is 15 residues. The ends lost 7 bases at V and 0 bases at J; junction bases unmatched: 7. Germline CDR1 SGDLS, CDR2 YYNGEE. The CDR3 DNA reads TGTGCCAGCGGTGGACAGGCGAACTCTGGAAACACCATATATTTT. It is translated as CASGGQANSGNTIYF.

The chain couples TRBV3-1 (or the pseudogene TRBV3-2) to TRBJ1-2, with D possibly TRBD1 on 6 matching bases. The CDR3 contains 13 residues. Germline CDR1 is LGHDT and CDR2 is YNNKEL (reference sequence). V lost 4 bases to trimming and J lost 6 bases, with 12 bases between them. CDR3 loop: CASSPYRAHGYTF. CDR3 DNA: TGTGCCAGCAGCCCCTACAGGGCACATGGCTACACCTTC.

The V and J genes are TRBV5-1 and TRBJ1-2; no reliable D call. V dropped 0 bases and J dropped 4 bases, with 10 bases sitting between them. The germline V gene encodes CDR1 SGHRS and CDR2 YFSETQ. The length of the CDR3 is 14 residues. The CDR3 DNA follows: TGCGCCAGCAGCTTGGACGGGGTGGGCTATGGCTACACCTTC. It yields the protein CASSLDGVGYGYTF.